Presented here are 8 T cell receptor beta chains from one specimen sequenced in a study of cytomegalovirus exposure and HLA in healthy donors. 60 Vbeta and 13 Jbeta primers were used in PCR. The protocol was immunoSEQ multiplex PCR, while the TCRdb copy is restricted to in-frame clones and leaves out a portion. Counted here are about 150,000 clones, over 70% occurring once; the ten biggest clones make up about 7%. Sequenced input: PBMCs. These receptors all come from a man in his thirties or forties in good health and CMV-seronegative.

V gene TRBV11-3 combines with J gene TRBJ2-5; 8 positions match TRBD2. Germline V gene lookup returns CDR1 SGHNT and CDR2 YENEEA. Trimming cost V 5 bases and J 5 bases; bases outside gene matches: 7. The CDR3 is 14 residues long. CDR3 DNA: TGTGCCAGCAGCCCCGGGGGGGATTCGGAGACCCAGTACTTC. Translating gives CASSPGGDSETQYF.

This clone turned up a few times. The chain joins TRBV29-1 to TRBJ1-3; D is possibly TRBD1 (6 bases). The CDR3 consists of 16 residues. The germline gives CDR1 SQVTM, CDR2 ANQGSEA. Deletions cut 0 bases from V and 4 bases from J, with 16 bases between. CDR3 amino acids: CSVEDLGGAEGNTIYF. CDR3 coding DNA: TGCAGCGTTGAAGATCTCGGGGGGGCCGAAGGAAACACCATATATTTT.

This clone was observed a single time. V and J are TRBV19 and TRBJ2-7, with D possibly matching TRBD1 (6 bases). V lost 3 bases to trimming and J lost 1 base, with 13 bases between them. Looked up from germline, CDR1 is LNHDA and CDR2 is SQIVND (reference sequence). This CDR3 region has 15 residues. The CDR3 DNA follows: TGTGCCAGTAGTATGAGGGACACCTTATCCTACGAGCAGTACTTC. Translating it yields CASSMRDTLSYEQYF. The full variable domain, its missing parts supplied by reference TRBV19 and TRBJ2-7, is DGGITQSPKYLFRKEGQNVTLSCEQNLNHDAMYWYRQDPGQGLRLIYYSQIVNDFQKGDIAEGYSVSREKKESFPLTVTSAQKNPTAFYLCASSMRDTLSYEQYFGPGTRLTVT.

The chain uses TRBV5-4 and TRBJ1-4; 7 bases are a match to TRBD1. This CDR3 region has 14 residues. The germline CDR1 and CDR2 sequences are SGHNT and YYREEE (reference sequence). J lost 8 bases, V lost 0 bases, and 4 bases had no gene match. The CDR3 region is CASSLEDRREKLFF. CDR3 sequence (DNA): TGTGCCAGCAGCTTGGAGGACAGGCGGGAAAAACTGTTTTTT.

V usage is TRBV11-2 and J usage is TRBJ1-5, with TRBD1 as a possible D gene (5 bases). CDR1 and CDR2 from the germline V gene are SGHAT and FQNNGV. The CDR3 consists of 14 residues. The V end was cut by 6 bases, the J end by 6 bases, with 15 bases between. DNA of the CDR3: TGTGCCAGCAGTGGACGGGGGTTCGGTCAGCCCCAGCATTTT. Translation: CASSGRGFGQPQHF.

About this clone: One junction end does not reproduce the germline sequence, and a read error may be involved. CDR3 residues: CASSISGQGSTGAFF. The CDR3, as DNA: TGTGCCAGTAGTATCTCCGGACAGGGGTCGACTGGAGCTTTCTTT. V and J are TRBV19 and TRBJ1-1; 9 bases are shared with TRBD1. CDR3 size: 15 residues. Germline CDR1 LNHDA, CDR2 SQIVND (reference sequence). Variable domain in full (rest from reference TRBV19 and TRBJ1-1): DGGITQSPKYLFRKEGQNVTLSCEQNLNHDAMYWYRQDPGQGLRLIYYSQIVNDFQKGDIAEGYSVSREKKESFPLTVTSAQKNPTAFYLCASSISGQGSTGAFFGQGTRLTVV.

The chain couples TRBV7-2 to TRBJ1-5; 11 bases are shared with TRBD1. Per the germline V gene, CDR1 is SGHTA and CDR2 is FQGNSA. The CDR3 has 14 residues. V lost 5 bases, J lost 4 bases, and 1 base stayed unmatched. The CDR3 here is CASSRDRGNQPQHF. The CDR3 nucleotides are TGTGCCAGCAGCCGGGACAGGGGGAATCAGCCCCAGCATTTT.

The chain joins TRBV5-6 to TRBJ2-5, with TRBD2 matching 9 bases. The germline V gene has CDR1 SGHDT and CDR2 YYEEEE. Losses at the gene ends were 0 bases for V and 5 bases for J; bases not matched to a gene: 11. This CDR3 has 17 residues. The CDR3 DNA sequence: TGTGCCAGCAGCTTGGTTTCCCTCCTTAGCGGGAGCGAGACCCAGTACTTC. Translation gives CASSLVSLLSGSETQYF.